The entry below gives a single TCR beta chain sequence along with its context. Its matching antigen is unknown. With 3 bases removed from V and 5 bases from J, the gap between germline ends came to 9 bases. Germline CDR1 reads MNHEY; CDR2 reads SMNVEV (reference sequence). This CDR3 has 13 amino acids. This entry is derived from a study of cytomegalovirus exposure and HLA in healthy donors. PCR used 60 Vbeta primers and 13 Jbeta primers. Assay: immunoSEQ multiplex PCR; the TCRdb copy retains only in-frame clones and omits some. This sample has 150,000 to 200,000 clones; 78% occur once, and the top ten carry 14%. Study-wide results and limits: 16,951 TCR beta sequences were associated with HLA alleles at 0.05 false discovery rate in a later analysis. In a later analysis, parvovirus B19, influenza, CMV and Epstein-Barr virus appeared linked to several top co-occurrence clusters. A previous analysis found most TCR beta V segments productive roughly 90% or roughly 30% of the time. The study dropped some indistinguishable V segments, TRBV6-2 and TRBV6-3 among them.

The source of this sequence is a woman younger than 45 in good health and CMV-seropositive. The rearrangement joins TRBV27 to TRBJ2-3, with a possible D match to TRBD1 (6 bases). Material: PBMCs. This CDR3 is CASSFWGRDTQYF. The CDR3 coding sequence is TGTGCCAGCAGTTTCTGGGGGCGAGATACGCAGTATTTT.